This TCR beta chain was sequenced in a study of cytomegalovirus exposure and HLA in healthy donors. The J segment lost 2 bases and the V segment lost 4 bases, leaving 5 bases of the junction unmatched. This CDR3 comprises 15 residues. Germline V lookup: CDR1 MNHEY, CDR2 SMNVEV (reference sequence). 13 Jbeta primers and 60 Vbeta primers were used for the PCR. Repertoires were generated with immunoSEQ multiplex PCR, while TCRdb's copy carries only in-frame clones and drops some. The sample lists 110,000 to 150,000 clones; around 80% were seen once. This TCR was sampled from a woman in her thirties or forties in good health and CMV-seropositive. The rearrangement links TRBV27 to TRBJ2-1; 7 bases are shared with TRBD2. Sequencing used PBMCs. DNA for the CDR3: TGTGCCAGCAGTTGGTCCAGCGGGACCTACAATGAGCAGTTCTTC. The encoded protein is CASSWSSGTYNEQFF.